Shown below are 28 T cell receptor beta chains from a single sample sequenced in a study of OX40 agonist ivuxolimab in advanced cancers. Some clones are missing from TCRdb's copy, which holds only in-frame ones; the method was immunoSEQ multiplex PCR. The sample includes about 66,000 clones, 91% seen only once; the top ten take about 0.3%. The source material was CD4+ or CD8+ T cells sorted from blood, sampled in a trial of the OX40 agonist ivuxolimab. All receptors come from an adult with an advanced solid tumor such as melanoma, head and neck, liver or kidney cancer.

This chain links TRBV27 with TRBJ2-1; D uncertain. Germline values: CDR1 MNHEY, CDR2 SMNVEV (reference sequence). The CDR3 length is 15 residues. V lost 8 bases to trimming and J lost 9 bases, with 23 bases between them. The CDR3 here is CASQVGASSMGEQFF. The CDR3 DNA is TGTGCCAGCCAGGTGGGCGCCAGCTCAATGGGTGAGCAGTTCTTC.

This sequence joins TRBV15 and TRBJ2-2; TRBD2 matches 9 bases. There are 17 residues in the CDR3. Germline-derived CDR1 and CDR2 are LNHNV and YYDKDF (reference sequence). V was clipped by 1 base and J by 1 base; unmatched bases: 4. The CDR3 spells CATSRAPSGMNTGELFF. CDR3 DNA: TGTGCCACCAGCAGAGCCCCTAGCGGGATGAACACCGGGGAGCTGTTTTTT. The variable domain in full, completed from reference TRBV15 and TRBJ2-2, reads DAMVIQNPRYQVTQFGKPVTLSCSQTLNHNVMYWYQQKSSQAPKLLFHYYDKDFNNEADTPDNFQSRRPNTSFCFLDIRSPGLGDTAMYLCATSRAPSGMNTGELFFGEGSRLTVL.

The V and J genes are TRBV7-2 and TRBJ2-7; weak D call: TRBD1 (5 bases). This CDR3 region has 15 residues. V lost 3 bases and J 0 bases, leaving 12 bases between the germline ends. CDR1 and CDR2 from the germline V gene are SGHTA and FQGNSA. The CDR3 region has the DNA TGTGCCAGCAGCTTGGGGCAGGTGATCTCCTACGAGCAGTACTTC. It specifies CASSLGQVISYEQYF.

The chain uses TRBV13 and TRBJ2-7; the match to TRBD2 covers 7 bases. The V and J ends lost 0 bases and 2 bases, in that order; junction bases with no gene match: 1. The CDR3 contains 14 residues. Germline V gives CDR1 PRHDT, CDR2 FYEKMQ (reference sequence). This CDR3 is CASSLGGTTYEQYF. The CDR3 DNA sequence: TGTGCCAGCAGCTTAGGAGGGACTACCTACGAGCAGTACTTC.

J is TRBJ2-3 and V is TRBV28, with 11 bases aligning to TRBD2. The CDR3 spans 14 residues. Trimming removed 7 bases from V and 7 bases from J; junction bases left unmatched: 7. Per the germline V gene, CDR1 is MDHEN and CDR2 is SYDVKM. The CDR3 is CASTQTSGKNTQYF. The CDR3 DNA reads as TGTGCCAGCACACAGACTAGCGGGAAAAATACGCAGTATTTT. Looking up the rest from reference TRBV28 and TRBJ2-3 gives the full variable domain: DVKVTQSSRYLVKRTGEKVFLECVQDMDHENMFWYRQDPGLGLRLIYFSYDVKMKEKGDIPEGYSVSREKKERFSLILESASTNQTSMYLCASTQTSGKNTQYFGPGTRLTVL.

V gene TRBV6-4 combines with J gene TRBJ2-3; 8 bases are shared with TRBD2. The J segment lost 2 bases and the V segment lost 6 bases, leaving 7 bases of the junction unmatched. The CDR3 runs 15 residues. Per the germline V gene, CDR1 is MRHNA and CDR2 is SNTAGT. CDR3 residues: CASSALSGNTDTQYF. In DNA, the CDR3 is TGTGCCAGCAGCGCCCTTAGCGGGAACACAGATACGCAGTATTTT.

The V and J genes are TRBV6-5 and TRBJ2-7; TRBD1 agrees at 8 bases. The CDR3 totals 15 residues. The V gene's germline CDR1 is MNHEY and CDR2 SVGAGI. V trimming: 6 bases; J trimming: 5 bases; junction bases outside the gene matches: 12. In nucleotides, the CDR3 is TGTGCCAGCAGGGCAACCGGGACAGGATCAGACGAGCAGTACTTC. Protein sequence: CASRATGTGSDEQYF.

The rearrangement links TRBV4-1 to TRBJ1-2; tentatively, D is TRBD1 (5 bases). CDR1 MGHRA and CDR2 YSYEKL come from the germline V gene. The CDR3 sequence is 14 residues long. Trimming removed 3 bases at V and 6 bases at J, with 14 bases between. The CDR3 DNA sequence: TGCGCCAGCAGCCAGGTGGGACGGTCTGATGGCTACACCTTC. Protein: CASSQVGRSDGYTF.

As to this clone: An end of the junction differs from the germline gene, which may be a read error. The chain uses TRBV15 and TRBJ2-5; 7 positions agree with TRBD2. The CDR3 extends over 15 amino acids. In germline, CDR1 is LNHNV, CDR2 YYDKDF (reference sequence). The CDR3 DNA sequence: TGTGCCACCAGCAGAGATATTGGCGGGGGAGAGACCCGGTACTTC. Its translation: CATSRDIGGGETRYF.

This clone came up once. The rearrangement joins TRBV7-2 to TRBJ2-3, with 8 bases identical to TRBD2. The V and J ends lost 4 bases and 3 bases, in that order; junction bases with no gene match: 12. Germline V gene data show CDR1 as SGHTA and CDR2 as FQGNSA. The CDR3 runs to 17 residues. CDR3 sequence reads: CASSSAGVWGGTDTQYF. CDR3 nucleotide sequence: TGTGCCAGCAGCTCAGCGGGAGTTTGGGGTGGGACAGATACGCAGTATTTT.

The CDR3 region is CASSFLGGFGNEQFF. The CDR3 DNA reads TGTGCCAGCAGCTTTTTAGGAGGGTTCGGCAATGAGCAGTTCTTC. The chain is built from TRBV7-3 and TRBJ2-1; D is perhaps TRBD2 (6 bases). CDR1 is SGHTA, CDR2 FQGTGA, per germline. V was shortened by 3 bases and J by 6 bases, with 15 bases between the two germline ends. The CDR3 spans 15 residues.

The rearrangement links TRBV19 to TRBJ2-1, with 11 nucleotides matching TRBD2. V shed 7 bases and J 10 bases; nucleotides not matched to a gene: 9. The CDR3 consists of 14 residues. Germline CDR1 is LNHDA and CDR2 is SQIVND (reference sequence). The CDR3 is CASILAGGHGEQFF. The CDR3 coding sequence is TGTGCCAGTATTCTAGCGGGAGGCCACGGGGAGCAGTTCTTC.

CDR3 sequence (DNA): TGTGCCATCAGTCGGACAGGGGAAGACACTGAAGCTTTCTTT. Residues: CAISRTGEDTEAFF. The chain links TRBV10-3 to TRBJ1-1; 9 nucleotides match TRBD1. With V trimmed by 5 bases and J by 3 bases, 4 bases remained unmatched. The CDR3 spans 14 residues. The germline V gene has CDR1 ENHRY and CDR2 SYGVKD.

The rearrangement uses TRBV7-8 and TRBJ2-1, with 7 nucleotides matching TRBD2. CDR3 length: 12 amino acids. The J segment lost 10 bases and the V segment lost 1 base, leaving 1 base of the junction unmatched. In germline, CDR1 is SGHVS, CDR2 FQNEAQ. CDR3 region: CASSLEAGEQFF. The CDR3 nucleotides read TGTGCCAGCAGCTTAGAAGCGGGAGAGCAGTTCTTC.

With regard to this clone: At one end the junction does not follow the germline gene, possibly because of a read error. The chain is built from TRBV7-7 and TRBJ2-3; no firm D call. Germline V gives CDR1 SSHAT, CDR2 FNYEAQ (reference sequence). The CDR3 has 15 amino acids. DNA of the CDR3: TGTGCTAGCAGCCCCAGCCTGGCCCGCACAGATACGCAGTATTTT. It translates to CASSPSLARTDTQYF.

The chain recombines TRBV7-9 with TRBJ2-2, with 7 nucleotides matching TRBD1. The CDR3 extends over 14 amino acids. Trimming took 2 bases from V and 7 from J; bases not matched to a gene: 4. From germline, CDR1 is SEHNR and CDR2 FQNEAQ (reference sequence). CDR3 sequence: CASSLPTGSGELFF. CDR3 in DNA: TGTGCCAGCAGCTTACCGACAGGGAGCGGGGAGCTGTTTTTT.

The chain uses TRBV7-6 and TRBJ1-4; D call uncertain. The V and J ends lost 4 bases and 5 bases respectively, with 8 bases between them. Germline V CDR1 and CDR2: SGHVS, FNYEAQ. The CDR3 is 13 residues long. CDR3 bases: TGTGCCAGCAGCTCAGAGAAGAATGAAAAACTGTTTTTT. Its protein is CASSSEKNEKLFF.

The chain joins TRBV5-5 to TRBJ2-2, with D unresolved. The CDR3 has 12 residues. Germline CDR1 and CDR2: SGHKS and YYEKEE (reference sequence). V was clipped by 1 base and J by 5 bases, with 3 bases between them. CDR3 sequence (DNA): TGTGCCAGCAGCTTGCTTACCGGGGAGCTGTTTTTT. Its protein is CASSLLTGELFF. The whole variable domain, remainder taken from reference TRBV5-5 and TRBJ2-2, is DAGVTQSPTHLIKTRGQQVTLRCSPISGHKSVSWYQQVLGQGPQFIFQYYEKEERGRGNFPDRFSARQFPNYSSELNVNALLLGDSALYLCASSLLTGELFFGEGSRLTVL.

This clone has only one observation. The rearrangement links TRBV30 to TRBJ1-6; 8 bases line up with TRBD1. In germline, CDR1 is GTSNPN, CDR2 SVGIG (reference sequence). The CDR3 length is 15 residues. The V gene end was trimmed by 2 bases and the J gene end by 3 bases; junction bases not matched to a gene: 3. The CDR3 region is CAWSPGTGYNSPLHF. CDR3 bases: TGTGCCTGGAGTCCCGGGACAGGCTATAATTCACCCCTCCACTTT.

The chain couples TRBV9 to TRBJ2-7; no clear D gene. This CDR3 contains 13 residues. Germline V gene sequence: CDR1 SGDLS, CDR2 YYNGEE. Trimming removed 2 bases at V and 3 bases at J, with 9 bases between. The CDR3 spells CASSVDKNYEQYF. The CDR3, as DNA: TGTGCCAGCAGCGTCGACAAGAACTACGAGCAGTACTTC.

The chain links TRBV7-3 to TRBJ2-7; no definite D call. CDR3 length: 13 amino acids. Trimming took off 0 bases at V and 4 bases at J, with 7 bases between the two ends. Germline assignment: CDR1 SGHTA and CDR2 FQGTGA. The CDR3 loop reads CASSLTPGYEQYF. The CDR3 DNA follows: TGTGCCAGCAGCTTAACGCCCGGATACGAGCAGTACTTC.

The table lists this clone with a few counts. This rearrangement joins TRBV6-4 to TRBJ1-6; D is ambiguous. The V gene lost 0 bases and the J gene lost 9 bases, with 6 bases spanning the gap. This CDR3 has 13 amino acids. Germline CDR1 reads MRHNA; CDR2 reads SNTAGT. The CDR3 here is CASSDSDGSPLHF. Here the CDR3 DNA reads TGTGCCAGCAGTGACTCGGATGGTTCACCCCTCCACTTT.

The V call is TRBV18, the J call TRBJ1-2; the D gene is possibly TRBD1 (5 bases). Between the trimmed V and J ends, which lost 8 bases and 1 base, there was a span of 11 bases. The CDR3 loop spans 13 amino acids. CDR1 and CDR2 (germline): KGHSH, LQKENI. The CDR3 reads CASPQTDNYGYTF. In DNA, the CDR3 is TGTGCCAGCCCACAGACAGATAACTATGGCTACACCTTC.

The rearrangement joins TRBV11-2 to TRBJ2-4; 11 nucleotides align to TRBD2. Germline loops: CDR1 SGHAT, CDR2 FQNNGV. V lost 6 bases to trimming and J lost 9 bases; unmatched junction nucleotides: 10. The CDR3 loop spans 15 amino acids. CDR3 loop: CASSWPTSGVAIQYF. The CDR3 nucleotides read TGTGCCAGCAGTTGGCCGACTAGCGGGGTCGCCATTCAGTACTTC.

This clone was found once. The gene calls are TRBV27 and TRBJ2-7; 10 nucleotides match TRBD2. The CDR3 is 15 residues long. V lost 6 bases to trimming and J lost 7 bases; unmatched junction nucleotides: 12. Looked up from germline, CDR1 is MNHEY and CDR2 is SMNVEV (reference sequence). The CDR3 sequence: CASSVGGTSDMEQYF. The DNA for the CDR3 is TGTGCCAGCAGCGTAGGGGGGACTAGCGATATGGAGCAGTACTTC.

The chain recombines TRBV19 with TRBJ1-4; D ambiguous. The CDR3 spans 14 residues. The V gene lost 6 bases and the J gene lost 3 bases, with 11 bases spanning the gap. The germline V gene encodes CDR1 LNHDA and CDR2 SQIVND (reference sequence). This chain's CDR3 is CASRISWSNEKLFF. CDR3 in DNA: TGTGCCAGTAGAATTAGCTGGTCTAATGAAAAACTGTTTTTT.

The V gene is TRBV28, the J gene TRBJ1-1; D is unclear. CDR1 is MDHEN and CDR2 is SYDVKM in the germline V gene. The CDR3 spans 13 residues. V gave up 3 bases and J gave up 4 bases, with 9 bases separating them. The CDR3 DNA sequence: TGTGCCAGCAGTTTGTCGGGGAGCACTGAAGCTTTCTTT. It is translated as CASSLSGSTEAFF.

This clone was recorded only once. V and J are TRBV19 and TRBJ1-4, with no clear D. With 6 bases removed from V and 0 bases from J, the gap between germline ends came to 14 bases. Germline CDR1 and CDR2: LNHDA and SQIVND (reference sequence). The CDR3 runs 16 residues. The CDR3 region is CASRSFGQATNEKLFF. The CDR3 nucleotides read TGTGCCAGTAGGTCGTTTGGTCAAGCAACTAATGAAAAACTGTTTTTT.